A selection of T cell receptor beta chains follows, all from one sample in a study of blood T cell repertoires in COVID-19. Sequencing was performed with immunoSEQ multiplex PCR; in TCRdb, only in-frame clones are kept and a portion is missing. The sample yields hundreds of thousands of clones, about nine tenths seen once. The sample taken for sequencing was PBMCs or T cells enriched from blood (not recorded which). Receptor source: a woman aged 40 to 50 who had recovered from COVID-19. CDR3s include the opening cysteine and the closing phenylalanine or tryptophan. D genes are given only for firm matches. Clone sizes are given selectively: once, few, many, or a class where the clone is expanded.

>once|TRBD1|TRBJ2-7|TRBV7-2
TGTGCCAGCAGCATGGGGACAGGGCTCTACGAGCAGTACTTC
CASSMGTGLYEQYF
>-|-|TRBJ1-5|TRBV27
TGTGCCAGCAGTCCTATTGGGGCAGGTAGCAATCAGCCCCAGCATTTT
CASSPIGAGSNQPQHF
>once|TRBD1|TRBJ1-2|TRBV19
TGTGCCAGTAGTATAGCAGGACAGGGGTCTGGCTACACCTTC
CASSIAGQGSGYTF
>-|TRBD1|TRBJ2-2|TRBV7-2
TGTGCCAGCAGCCCCCAGGGGGCTAGAACCGGGGAGCTGTTTTTT
CASSPQGARTGELFF
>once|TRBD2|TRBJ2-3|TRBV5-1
TGCGCCAGCAGCTCTAGCGGGGGGACGGCAGATACGCAGTATTTT
CASSSSGGTADTQYF
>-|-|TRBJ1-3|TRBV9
TGTGCCACCTCCCAGGGGTCTGGAAACACCATATATTTT
CATSQGSGNTIYF
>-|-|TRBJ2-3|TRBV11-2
TGTGCCAGCAGCTTAGGCCCCCTAACAGATACGCAGTATTTT
CASSLGPLTDTQYF
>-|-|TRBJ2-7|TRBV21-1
TGTGCCAGCAGCACATGGGACACAAGCTCCTACGAGCAGTACTTC
CASSTWDTSSYEQYF
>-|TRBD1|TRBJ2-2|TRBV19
TGTGCCAGTAGAGGGGGCAGATGGGACGGGGAGCTGTTTTTT
CASRGGRWDGELFF
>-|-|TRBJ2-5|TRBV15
TGTGCCACCAGCAGAGGAGGTATCCAAGAGACCCAGTACTTC
CATSRGGIQETQYF
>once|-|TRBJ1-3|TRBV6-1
TGTGCCAGCAGTGAACTAGGCGGCAGCTCTGGAAACACCATATATTTT
CASSELGGSSGNTIYF
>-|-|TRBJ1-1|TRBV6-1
TGTGCCAGCAGTGAACGCCGTTTCAATACAATGAACACTGAAGCTTTCTTT
CASSERRFNTMNTEAFF
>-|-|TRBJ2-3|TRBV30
TGTGCCTGGAGTAAGAGGGGGGGCCTGAGAGATACGCAGTATTTT
CAWSKRGGLRDTQYF
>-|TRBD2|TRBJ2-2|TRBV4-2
TGTGCCAGCAGCCCCCCGGGGGGATGGACCGGGGAGCTGTTTTTT
CASSPPGGWTGELFF
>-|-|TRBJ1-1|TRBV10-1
TGCGCCAGCAGTTTGAAGAGACAGGTGAACACTGAAGCTTTCTTT
CASSLKRQVNTEAFF
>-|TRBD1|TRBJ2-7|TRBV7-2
TGTGCCAGCAGCCCCCGGACAGGTCCCTACGAGCAGTACTTC
CASSPRTGPYEQYF
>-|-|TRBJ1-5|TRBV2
TGTGCCAGCAGTGAGGGTAAGGGGGATCAGCCCCAGCATTTT
CASSEGKGDQPQHF
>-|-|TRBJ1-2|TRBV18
TGTGCCAGCTCACCTCAGGGAAGGGATGGCTACACCTTC
CASSPQGRDGYTF
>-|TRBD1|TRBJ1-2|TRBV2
TGTGCCAGCAGTGTCCCCCTAGGGGACAGGGAAAACTATGGCTACACCTTC
CASSVPLGDRENYGYTF
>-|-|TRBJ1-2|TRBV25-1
TGTGCCAGCAGTGAGGCCGGGACACCAAAGGAGATTGGCTACACCTTC
CASSEAGTPKEIGYTF
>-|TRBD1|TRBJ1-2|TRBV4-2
TGTGCCAGCAGCCGAGCCGGGACAGGGGATGGCTACACCTTC
CASSRAGTGDGYTF
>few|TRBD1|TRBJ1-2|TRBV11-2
TGTGCCAGCAGCCAAAGACAGGGATCAGTGAGTGGCTACACCTTC
CASSQRQGSVSGYTF
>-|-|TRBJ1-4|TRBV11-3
TGTGCCAGCAGCCTCTACCGGGGAGGAGGGAAAAAACTGTTTTTT
CASSLYRGGGKKLFF
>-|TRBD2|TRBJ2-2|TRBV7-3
TGTGCCAGCAGCTTAAGGGCGGGAGGCACTGGGACCGGGGAGCTGTTTTTT
CASSLRAGGTGTGELFF
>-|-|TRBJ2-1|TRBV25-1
TGTGCCAGCAGTGAACGGATAGGGGCCCACAATGAGCAGTTCTTC
CASSERIGAHNEQFF
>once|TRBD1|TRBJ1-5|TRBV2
TGTGCCAGCAGCGAACAGGGGAGAAACAATCAGCCCCAGCATTTT
CASSEQGRNNQPQHF
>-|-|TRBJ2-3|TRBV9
TGTGCCAGCAGCCGGACAGCCTACACAGATACGCAGTATTTT
CASSRTAYTDTQYF
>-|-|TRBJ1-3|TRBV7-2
TGTGCCAGCAGCCCCGACGCGGGCTCTGGAAACACCATATATTTT
CASSPDAGSGNTIYF
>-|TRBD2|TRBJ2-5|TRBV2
TGTGCCAGCAGACGTAGCTGGGGGGGAGAAGAGACCCAGTACTTC
CASRRSWGGEETQYF
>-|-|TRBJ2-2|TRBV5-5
TGTGCCAGCAGCCCATATGAGGTCGGGGACACCGGGGAGCTGTTTTTT
CASSPYEVGDTGELFF
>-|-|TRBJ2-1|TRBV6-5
TGTGCCAGCAAACAGCGTCGGGAACACAATGAGCAGTTCTTC
CASKQRREHNEQFF
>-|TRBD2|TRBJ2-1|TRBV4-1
TGCGCCAGCAGCTCCAAGGGACTAGCGGGAGTTGATGAGCAGTTCTTC
CASSSKGLAGVDEQFF
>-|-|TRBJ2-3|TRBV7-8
TGTGCCAGCAGCTTAGCGCTCCTAGCATCAGATACGCAGTATTTT
CASSLALLASDTQYF
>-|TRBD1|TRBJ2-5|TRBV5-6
TGTGCCAGCAGTTTGGACAGGGTAAAGACCCAGTACTTC
CASSLDRVKTQYF
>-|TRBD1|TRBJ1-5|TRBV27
TGTGCCAGCAGTTTGTCGGGTCAGGGGGAGGAAAATCAGCCCCAGCATTTT
CASSLSGQGEENQPQHF
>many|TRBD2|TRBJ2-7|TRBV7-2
TGTGCCAGCAGTGGAGGCAGCGGGAGGCAGTACGAGCAGTACTTC
CASSGGSGRQYEQYF
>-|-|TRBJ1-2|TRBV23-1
TGCGCCAGCAGTCAATGGAGCCACCGGTGGGTTAGAGGCTACACCTTC
CASSQWSHRWVRGYTF
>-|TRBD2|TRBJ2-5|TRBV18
TGTGCCAGCTCCCCGAAGTGGACTAGCGGGAGGGCCGACCAAGAGACCCAGTACTTC
CASSPKWTSGRADQETQYF
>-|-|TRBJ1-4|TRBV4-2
TGTGCCAGCAGCCAATCGGGTACCGGTAATGAAAAACTGTTTTTT
CASSQSGTGNEKLFF
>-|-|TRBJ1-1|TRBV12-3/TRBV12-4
TGTGCCAGCAGTTTCAGCAGGCTTGAAGCTTTCTTT
CASSFSRLEAFF
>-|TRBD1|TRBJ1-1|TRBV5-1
TGCGCCAGCAGCAGGGACAGCATGAACACTGAAGCTTTCTTT
CASSRDSMNTEAFF
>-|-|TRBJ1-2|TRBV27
TGTGCCAGCAGCAGGTCAATAGGCAGCCCCTATGGCTACACCTTC
CASSRSIGSPYGYTF
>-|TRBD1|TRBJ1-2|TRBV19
TGTGCCAGTAGTATAGCGGGGGACAGGGAGGAGTGCTACACCTTC
CASSIAGDREECYTF
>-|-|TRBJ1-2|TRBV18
TGTGCCAGCTCACCGGCAGGGCCCCCTGAGTATGGCTACACCTTC
CASSPAGPPEYGYTF
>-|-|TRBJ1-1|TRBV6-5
TGTGCCAGCAGTCCATCGAGAGGAACTGAAGCTTTCTTT
CASSPSRGTEAFF
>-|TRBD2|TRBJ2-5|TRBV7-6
TGTGCCAGCAGCAATGGAGCTAGCGGGGGTGAGGAGACCCAGTACTTC
CASSNGASGGEETQYF
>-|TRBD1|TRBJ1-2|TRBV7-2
TGTGCCAGCAGCCCAGGGGGAGCTAACTATGGCTACACCTTC
CASSPGGANYGYTF
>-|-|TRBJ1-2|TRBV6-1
TGTGCCAGCAGTGAGGGGCCGGCTAACTATGGCTACACCTTC
CASSEGPANYGYTF
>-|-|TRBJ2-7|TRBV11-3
TGTGCCAGCAGCTTAGGCAGACTAGGGGACGAGCAGTACTTC
CASSLGRLGDEQYF
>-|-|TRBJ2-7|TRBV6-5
TGTGCCAGCAGTTACTCGAAGGCTAGCTACAACGACGAGCAGTACTTC
CASSYSKASYNDEQYF
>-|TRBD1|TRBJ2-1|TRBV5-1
TGCGCCAGCAGCTACGAGGGGGCTTCCGATGAGCAGTTCTTC
CASSYEGASDEQFF
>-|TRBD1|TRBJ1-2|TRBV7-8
TGTGCCAGCAGCTTAGACAAGTTTGGGACAGGGGATGGCTACACCTTC
CASSLDKFGTGDGYTF
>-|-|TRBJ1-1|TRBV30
TGTGCCTGGAGCCTGAGGGCGGGGAACACTGAAGCTTTCTTT
CAWSLRAGNTEAFF
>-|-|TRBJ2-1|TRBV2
TGTGCCAGCAGTCCCGGACGTTTAGGAGGCTACAATGAGCAGTTCTTC
CASSPGRLGGYNEQFF
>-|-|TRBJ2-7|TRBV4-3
TGCGCCAGCAGCCAAGGTTTAGCCTCTCTTGGTTACGAGCAGTACTTC
CASSQGLASLGYEQYF
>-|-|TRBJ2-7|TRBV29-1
TGCAGCGTTGAAGAGTCGGTGGAGCAGTACTTC
CSVEESVEQYF
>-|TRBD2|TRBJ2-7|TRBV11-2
TGTGCCAGCAGCTTATCGGGACTAGCGCCCTACGAGCAGTACTTC
CASSLSGLAPYEQYF
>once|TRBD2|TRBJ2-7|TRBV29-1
TGCAGCGTTGAAGACGTCGGGCGGGAGGGGTACGAGCAGTACTTC
CSVEDVGREGYEQYF
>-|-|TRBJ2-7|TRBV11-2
TGTGCCAGCAGCTTAGATTTACATGAGCAGTACTTC
CASSLDLHEQYF